Listed below are T cell receptor beta chains from one sample, sequenced in a study of cytomegalovirus exposure and HLA in healthy donors. Here immunoSEQ multiplex PCR was the method, and the copy in TCRdb shows in-frame clones only, minus some. The sample has roughly 350,000 clones, roughly 90% seen once; the top ten hold about 0.91%. Specimen: PBMCs. These TCRs come from a woman aged 18-30 years in good health and CMV-seronegative. The conserved cysteine and the conserved F or W are not part of the CDR3 here.

>TRBV4-3
ASSQQMTGNTEAF
>TRBV11-1
ASSPMAVGEQY
>TRBV28
ASSYGTSDGPYEQY
>TRBV19
ASSQGEEYEQY
>TRBV2
ASTLDSPASGLEPQH
>TRBV19
ASSIASGRTGELF
>TRBV9
ASSDGVGLGGYYEQY
>TRBV9
ASSVGPTTGGSYNEQF
>TRBV19
ASSILIGKLGGEQY
>TRBV6-5
ASSWAQEGGYT
>TRBV13
ASSRFDRETEAF
>TRBV5-1
ASSLDGTGIGYGYT
>TRBV7-6
ASSSRSNTGELF
>TRBV19
ASTPPAGGYT
>TRBV25-1
ASSELGGAYEQY
>TRBV4-1
ASSQDDRTNYGYT
>TRBV2
ASSEAGGGIDEQY
>TRBV9
ASSDRQGAGGELF
>TRBV4-3
ASSLWTSTGEQY
>TRBV25-1
ASRTAGGPKF
>TRBV6-5
ASSYTGGQGAEQY